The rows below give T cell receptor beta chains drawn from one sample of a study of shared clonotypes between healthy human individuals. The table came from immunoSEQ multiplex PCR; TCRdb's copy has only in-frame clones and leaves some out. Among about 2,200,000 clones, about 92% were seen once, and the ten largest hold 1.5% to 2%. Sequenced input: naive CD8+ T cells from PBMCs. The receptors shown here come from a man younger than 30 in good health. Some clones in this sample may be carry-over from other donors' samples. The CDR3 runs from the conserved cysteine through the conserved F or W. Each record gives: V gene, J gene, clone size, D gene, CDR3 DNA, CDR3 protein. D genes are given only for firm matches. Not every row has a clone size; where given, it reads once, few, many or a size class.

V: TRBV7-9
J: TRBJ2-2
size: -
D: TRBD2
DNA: TGTGCCAGCAGCTTAATGGCGGGAGACACCGGGGAGCTGTTTTTT
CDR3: CASSLMAGDTGELFF

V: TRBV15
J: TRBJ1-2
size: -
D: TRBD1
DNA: TGTGCCACCAGCGGACAGGGGTCTAACTATGGCTACACCTTC
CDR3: CATSGQGSNYGYTF

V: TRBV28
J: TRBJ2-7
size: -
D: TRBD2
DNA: TGTGCCAGCAGACAAAAACTAAGCGGGGGATCCTACGAGCAGTACTTC
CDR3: CASRQKLSGGSYEQYF

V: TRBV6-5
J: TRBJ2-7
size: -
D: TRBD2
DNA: TGTGCCAGCAGTTACTCGGTACGACTAGCGGGAGACGAGCAGTACTTC
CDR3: CASSYSVRLAGDEQYF

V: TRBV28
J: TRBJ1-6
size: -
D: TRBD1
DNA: TGTGCCACCAAAAAAGACAGGGTAGCGTCACCCCTCCACTTT
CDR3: CATKKDRVASPLHF

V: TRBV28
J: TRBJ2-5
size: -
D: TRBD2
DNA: TGTGCCAGCAGTTTCCCTGCGGGGGGGGGCGCAGAGACCCAGTACTTC
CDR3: CASSFPAGGGAETQYF

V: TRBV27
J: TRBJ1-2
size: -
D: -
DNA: TGTGCCAGCAGTTTAGCGGGGTCTCACTATGGCTACACCTTC
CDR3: CASSLAGSHYGYTF

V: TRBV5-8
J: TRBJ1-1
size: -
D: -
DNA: TGTGCCAGCAGCTTGGGGGGAAACACTGAAGCTTTCTTT
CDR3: CASSLGGNTEAFF

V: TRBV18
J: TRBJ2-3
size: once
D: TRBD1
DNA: TGTGCCAGCACGACAGGGGGGAGAGCTCTAACAGATACGCAGTATTTT
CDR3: CASTTGGRALTDTQYF

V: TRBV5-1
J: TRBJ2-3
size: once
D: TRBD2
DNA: TGCGCCAGCAGCCCTTGGGGTTTACTAGCGGGAGCAGAAGATACGCAGTATTTT
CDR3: CASSPWGLLAGAEDTQYF

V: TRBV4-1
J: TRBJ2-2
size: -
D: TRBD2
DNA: TGCGCCAGCAGCCAAATAGTTAAGCGGGAGGGTTTTACCGGGGAGCTGTTTTTT
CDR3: CASSQIVKREGFTGELFF

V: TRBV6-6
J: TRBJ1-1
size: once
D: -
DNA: TGTGCCAGCAGTTACGCTAGGGCGGATTCGGAAGCTTTCTTT
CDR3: CASSYARADSEAFF

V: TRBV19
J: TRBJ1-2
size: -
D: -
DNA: TGTGCCAGTGGTTTGGACAAAAACTATGGCTACACCTTC
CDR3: CASGLDKNYGYTF

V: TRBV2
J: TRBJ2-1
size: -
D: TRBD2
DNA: TGTGCCAGCAGTGGAGCGGGAGGAGAGAATGAGCAGTTCTTC
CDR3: CASSGAGGENEQFF

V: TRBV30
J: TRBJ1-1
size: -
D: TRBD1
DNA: TGTGCCTGGAGTGTACTAGACAGGGGCACTGAAGCTTTCTTT
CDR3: CAWSVLDRGTEAFF

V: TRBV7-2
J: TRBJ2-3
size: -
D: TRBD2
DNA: TGTGCCAGCAGCTTAATTGGCGGGAGTCGGTCAGATACGCAGTATTTT
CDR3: CASSLIGGSRSDTQYF

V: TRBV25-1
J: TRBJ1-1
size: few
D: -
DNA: TGTGCCAGCATGAGGGGGACTGAAGCTTTCTTT
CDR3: CASMRGTEAFF

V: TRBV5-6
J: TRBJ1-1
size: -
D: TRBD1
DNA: TGTGCCAGCAGCTTGGGCACAGGGGGAGCTTTCTTT
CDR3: CASSLGTGGAFF

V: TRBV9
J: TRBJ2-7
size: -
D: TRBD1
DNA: TGTGCCAGCAGCGTTGACGGGACAGTTTACGAGCAGTACTTC
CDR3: CASSVDGTVYEQYF

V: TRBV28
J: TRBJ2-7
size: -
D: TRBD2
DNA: TGTGCCAGCAGTCCCAGCGGGAGTTACGAGCAGTACTTC
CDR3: CASSPSGSYEQYF

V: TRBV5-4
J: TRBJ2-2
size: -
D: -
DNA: TGTGCCAGCAGCCGCAAACCGGGACATCAAACGAACACCGGGGAGCTGTTTTTT
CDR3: CASSRKPGHQTNTGELFF

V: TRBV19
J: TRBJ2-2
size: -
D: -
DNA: TGTGCCAGTACCCGACAGGTGAACACCGGGGAGCTGTTTTTT
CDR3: CASTRQVNTGELFF

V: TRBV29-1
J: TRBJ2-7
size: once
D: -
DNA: TGCAGCGTTGAAATAAACGGATCCTACGAGCAGTACTTC
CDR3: CSVEINGSYEQYF

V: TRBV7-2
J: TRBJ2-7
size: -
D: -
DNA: TGTGCCAGCAGCTGGGGGTCAGGGGTCATCTACGAGCAGTACTTC
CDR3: CASSWGSGVIYEQYF

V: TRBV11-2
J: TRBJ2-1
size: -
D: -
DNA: TGTGCCAGCAGCCTAAATCCCAATGAGCAGTTCTTC
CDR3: CASSLNPNEQFF

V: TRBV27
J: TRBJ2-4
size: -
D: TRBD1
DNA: TGTGCCAGCAGTTTAGGGACAGGGGTTGGCATTCAGTACTTC
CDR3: CASSLGTGVGIQYF

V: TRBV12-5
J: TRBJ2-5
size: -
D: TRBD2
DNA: TGTGCTAGTGGTTTGCCGGGCGGGTTAGCGGGAGAACAAGAGACCCAGTACTTC
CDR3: CASGLPGGLAGEQETQYF

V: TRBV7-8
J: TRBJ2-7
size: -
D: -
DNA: TGTGCCACCGGCGCGGGTTGGGACCAATCGTTC
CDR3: CATGAGWDQSF

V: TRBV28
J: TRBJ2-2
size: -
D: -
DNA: TGTGCCAGCACCGGCCACAGAGAAGGGAGCGGGGAGCTGTTTTTT
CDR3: CASTGHREGSGELFF

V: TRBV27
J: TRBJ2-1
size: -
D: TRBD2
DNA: TGTGCCAGCAGCCTGGCGGGAGTCTACAATGAGCAGTTCTTC
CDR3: CASSLAGVYNEQFF

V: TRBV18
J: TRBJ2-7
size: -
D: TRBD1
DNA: TGTGCCAGCTCGTTCGACAGGGGGAGTCCCTACGAGCAGTACTTC
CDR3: CASSFDRGSPYEQYF

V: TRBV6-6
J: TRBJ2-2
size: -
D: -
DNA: TGTGCCAGCAGTTACTCTTGGGGCGCCGACACCGGGGAGCTGTTTTTT
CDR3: CASSYSWGADTGELFF

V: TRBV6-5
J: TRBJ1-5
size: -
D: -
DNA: TGTGCCAGCAGGGGGGGGAATCAGCCCCAGCATTTT
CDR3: CASRGGNQPQHF

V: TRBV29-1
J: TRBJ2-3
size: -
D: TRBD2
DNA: TGCAGCGCTACGGGACTAGCGGGAGAGCCCACACCCACAGATACGCAGTATTTT
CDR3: CSATGLAGEPTPTDTQYF

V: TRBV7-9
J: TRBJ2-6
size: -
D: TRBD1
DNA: TGTGCCAGCAGGCCCGGGACAGGGTTTAGTGGGGCCAACGTCCTGACTTTC
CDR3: CASRPGTGFSGANVLTF

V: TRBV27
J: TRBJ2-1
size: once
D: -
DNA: TGTGCCAGCAGTTTATCCGCAGTGTCTCTCCACAATGAGCAGTTCTTC
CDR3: CASSLSAVSLHNEQFF

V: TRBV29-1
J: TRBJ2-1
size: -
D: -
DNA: TGCAGCGTCGCCTCCGTTGGGGCCTTCTACAATGAGCAGTTCTTC
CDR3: CSVASVGAFYNEQFF

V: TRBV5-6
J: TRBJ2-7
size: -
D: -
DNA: TGTGCCAGCAGCCCCTCGGACAGTTACGAGCAGTACTTC
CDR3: CASSPSDSYEQYF

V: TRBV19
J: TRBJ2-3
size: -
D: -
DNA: TGTGCCAGTAGCATTGACGGAGAGGATACGCAGTATTTT
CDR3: CASSIDGEDTQYF

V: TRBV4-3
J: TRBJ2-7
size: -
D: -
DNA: TGCGCCAGCAGCCCGGGGGCCGGGTACGAGCAGTACTTC
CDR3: CASSPGAGYEQYF

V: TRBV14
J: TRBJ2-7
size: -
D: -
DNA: TGTGCCAGCAGCCTCTCGGGCCCGCCCTACGAGCAGTACTTC
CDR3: CASSLSGPPYEQYF

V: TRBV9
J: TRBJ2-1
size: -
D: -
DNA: TGTGCCAGCAGCGTAGGACAGATCAATGAGCAGTTCTTC
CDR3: CASSVGQINEQFF

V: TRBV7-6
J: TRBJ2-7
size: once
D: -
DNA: TGTGCCAGCACCAGTGCCTTCGCCTACGAGCAGTACTTC
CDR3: CASTSAFAYEQYF

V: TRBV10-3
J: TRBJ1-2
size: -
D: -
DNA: TGTGCCATCAGCGTGGGCCCCTACTATGGCTACACCTTC
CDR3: CAISVGPYYGYTF

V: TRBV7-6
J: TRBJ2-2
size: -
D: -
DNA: TGTGCCAGCAGCTTAGAGCCTTGGAGGGGGGAGTACACCGGGGAGCTGTTTTTT
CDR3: CASSLEPWRGEYTGELFF

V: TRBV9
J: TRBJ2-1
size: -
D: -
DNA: TGTGCCAGCAGCGTTTGGCGGGATTCCCACAATGAGCAGTTCTTC
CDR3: CASSVWRDSHNEQFF

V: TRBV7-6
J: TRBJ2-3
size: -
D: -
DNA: TGTGCCAGCAGCTTCTGGGAGGATACGCAGTATTTT
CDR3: CASSFWEDTQYF

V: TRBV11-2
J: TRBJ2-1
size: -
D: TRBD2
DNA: TGTGCCAGCAGCTTAGATGCGGGAGGGGCTTACAATGAGCAGTTCTTC
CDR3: CASSLDAGGAYNEQFF

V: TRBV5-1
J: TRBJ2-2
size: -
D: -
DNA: TGCGCCAGCAGCTTGGAGTTGGGCGCCCATCCCGCGAACACCGGGGAGCTGTTTTTT
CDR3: CASSLELGAHPANTGELFF

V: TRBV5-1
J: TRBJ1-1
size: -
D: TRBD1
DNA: TGCGCCAGCAGCATAGGACAGGGGGCGAAGACTGAAGCTTTCTTT
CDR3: CASSIGQGAKTEAFF

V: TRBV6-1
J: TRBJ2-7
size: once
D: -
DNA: TGTGCCAGCAGTGACCGGGGATACTACGAGCAGTACTTC
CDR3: CASSDRGYYEQYF

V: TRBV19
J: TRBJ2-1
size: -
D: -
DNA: TGTGCCACCAGAGTACCACAGGGTCAGTTCTTC
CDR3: CATRVPQGQFF